A single sample gave rise to the 15 T cell receptor beta chains below, sequenced in a study of blood T cell repertoires in COVID-19. The data were produced by immunoSEQ multiplex PCR, yet TCRdb's version contains in-frame clones alone and is incomplete. There are approximately 210,000 clones in the sample; approximately 90% occur only once, and around 1.2% lies in the top ten. Sequencing used peripheral blood. The receptor set was obtained from a man younger than 40 with acute or convalescent COVID-19.

This chain joins TRBV5-1 and TRBJ2-7; possibly TRBD2 for D (5 bases). This CDR3 is built from 13 residues. Germline CDR1 is SGHRS and CDR2 is YFSETQ. Deletions cut 1 base from V and 3 bases from J, with 8 bases between. The CDR3 region has the DNA TGCGCCAGCAGCTTGTTGGGAGACTACGAGCAGTACTTC. This codes for CASSLLGDYEQYF.

The gene calls are TRBV9 and TRBJ2-7; the D gene is possibly TRBD1 (5 bases). CDR1 is SGDLS, CDR2 YYNGEE, per germline. V was cut by 3 bases and J by 2 bases, with 15 bases left in between. This CDR3 is built from 15 residues. The CDR3 spells CASSEGPGSTYEQYF. CDR3 nucleotides: TGTGCCAGCAGCGAGGGGCCCGGCTCCACCTACGAGCAGTACTTC.

The chain links TRBV10-1 to TRBJ1-5; D not resolved. Trimming shortened V by 3 bases and J by 1 base, and 4 bases separated the two germline ends. The CDR3 runs to 13 residues. Germline-derived CDR1 and CDR2 are WNHNN and SYGVQD (reference sequence). CDR3 sequence reads: CASSERSNQPQHF. The CDR3, as DNA: TGCGCCAGCAGTGAACGGAGCAATCAGCCCCAGCATTTT.

Turning to this clone: Distinct nucleotide sequences in the sample also encode this CDR3. The chain has TRBV6-1 and TRBJ1-2; TRBD1 aligns across 8 bases. CDR1 is MNHNS, CDR2 SASEGT, per germline. V lost 3 bases to trimming and J lost 6 bases; unmatched junction nucleotides: 0. The CDR3 contains 12 residues. The CDR3 coding sequence is TGTGCCAGCAGTGAGACAGGGGATGGCTACACCTTC. The encoded protein is CASSETGDGYTF.

The V gene is TRBV30, the J gene TRBJ1-5, with a possible D match to TRBD1 (6 bases). Germline V gene sequence: CDR1 GTSNPN, CDR2 SVGIG (reference sequence). The V and J ends lost 0 bases and 6 bases respectively, with 9 bases between them. CDR3 length: 13 amino acids. The CDR3 reads CAWSVQGSQPQHF. CDR3 coding DNA: TGTGCCTGGAGTGTACAGGGAAGTCAGCCCCAGCATTTT.

The genes are TRBV13 and TRBJ2-1, with TRBD2 matching over 14 bases. Trimming cost V 4 bases and J 9 bases; bases outside gene matches: 5. Germline CDR1 PRHDT, CDR2 FYEKMQ (reference sequence). CDR3 size: 15 residues. CDR3: CASSSGLAGVGEQFF. CDR3 coding DNA: TGTGCCAGCAGCTCGGGACTAGCGGGAGTAGGTGAGCAGTTCTTC.

The chain joins TRBV27 to TRBJ2-5; 7 positions agree with TRBD1. The CDR3 spans 12 residues. CDR1 is MNHEY and CDR2 is SMNVEV in the germline V gene (reference sequence). J was trimmed by 1 base and V by 8 bases; bases with no gene match: 1. CDR3 sequence (DNA): TGTGCCAGCGGGACAGTCCAAGAGACCCAGTACTTC. Translated, it gives CASGTVQETQYF.

V is TRBV11-2 and J is TRBJ2-1; 10 nucleotides line up with TRBD1. CDR3 length equals 15 residues. With 4 bases clipped from V and 6 bases from J, the junction kept 6 bases outside the gene matches. Looked up from germline, CDR1 is SGHAT and CDR2 is FQNNGV. The DNA for the CDR3 is TGTGCCAGCAGCTCGAGGGACAGGGGTCTCAATGAGCAGTTCTTC. Its protein product is CASSSRDRGLNEQFF.

This sequence joins TRBV7-3 and TRBJ2-5, with TRBD2 identical over 8 bases. CDR1 is SGHTA, CDR2 FQGTGA, per germline. This CDR3 comprises 15 residues. J was trimmed by 4 bases and V by 2 bases; bases with no gene match: 6. For the CDR3, the DNA is TGTGCCAGCAGCTTACCTACGGCGGGGGGAGAGACCCAGTACTTC. Protein sequence: CASSLPTAGGETQYF.

This chain connects TRBV9 to TRBJ1-6, with D tentatively TRBD1 (5 bases). V lost 4 bases and J lost 2, with 19 bases in between. CDR3 length: 18 amino acids. Germline V gene data show CDR1 as SGDLS and CDR2 as YYNGEE. CDR3 bases: TGTGCCAGCAGCTGCTGGACACTCACGGAACCCTATAATTCACCCCTCCACTTT. Protein product: CASSCWTLTEPYNSPLHF.

The chain uses TRBV30 and TRBJ1-1, with D tentatively TRBD1 (5 bases). This CDR3 is built from 17 residues. Trimming took off 0 bases at V and 5 bases at J, with 22 bases between the two ends. Germline V gene sequence: CDR1 GTSNPN, CDR2 SVGIG (reference sequence). The CDR3 region is CAWSVHRIRGVLTEAFF. CDR3 nucleotides: TGTGCCTGGAGTGTACATCGCATTCGGGGGGTTTTAACTGAAGCTTTCTTT.

The genes are TRBV9 and TRBJ1-3; D not resolved. V was shortened by 4 bases and J by 0 bases, with 11 bases between the two germline ends. CDR3 length: 15 residues. Germline CDR1 reads SGDLS; CDR2 reads YYNGEE. The CDR3 DNA reads as TGTGCCAGCAGCAGTGGGCTGATCTCTGGAAACACCATATATTTT. Encoded protein: CASSSGLISGNTIYF.

V is TRBV19 and J is TRBJ2-2; TRBD1 matches at 7 bases. CDR1 LNHDA and CDR2 SQIVND come from the germline V gene (reference sequence). V dropped 1 base and J dropped 3; count of bases not matched to a gene: 5. This CDR3 has 16 amino acids. This CDR3 reads CASSIVGTDYTGELFF. The CDR3 bases are TGTGCCAGTAGTATAGTCGGGACAGATTACACCGGGGAGCTGTTTTTT.

The chain employs TRBV3-1 (or the pseudogene TRBV3-2) and TRBJ2-1, with 11 positions matching TRBD2. J gave up 4 bases and V 3 bases, and 11 bases lay outside the gene matches. This CDR3 spans 18 amino acids. Germline V gene data show CDR1 as LGHDT and CDR2 as YNNKEL (reference sequence). CDR3 region: CASSHGWRGLAEYNEQFF. Here the CDR3 DNA reads TGTGCCAGCAGCCACGGGTGGAGGGGACTAGCGGAGTACAATGAGCAGTTCTTC.

The J gene is TRBJ1-2, the V gene TRBV19; no reliable D call. The germline CDR1 and CDR2 sequences are LNHDA and SQIVND (reference sequence). The CDR3 sequence is 13 residues long. V was cut by 5 bases and J by 5 bases, with 12 bases left in between. The CDR3 DNA sequence: TGTGCCAGTAGTGATGTCAGGAGGTATGGCTACACCTTC. It encodes CASSDVRRYGYTF.